The rows below give T cell receptor beta chains drawn from one sample of a study of T cell responses to AZD1222 COVID-19 vaccine. The assay was immunoSEQ multiplex PCR, and TCRdb's table has in-frame clones only and misses some. The sample has more than 150,000 clones, roughly 88% seen once. This sample comprised peripheral blood, obtained on day 0 of AZD1222 vaccination. The receptors come from an adult in good health. The CDR3 runs from the conserved cysteine through the conserved F or W. The order of the fields is V gene, CDR3 protein.

TRBV28,CASSLWGEGRTDTQYF
TRBV11-2,CASTRDRGRWANEKLFF
TRBV28,CAGKRERYEQYF
TRBV28,CASSPRQLGEQYF
TRBV9,CASSESGLAVEETQYF
TRBV15,CATSRVASGVYEQYF
TRBV15,CATSGADITGETQYF
TRBV28,CASSPPTSGRNEQFF
TRBV5-6,CASSSPPGRNLGEQFF
TRBV7-9,CASSALGGSYEQYF
TRBV6-5,CASSYEGTEAFF
TRBV5-4,CASSNLARTGLDTGELFF
TRBV19,CASNPQRNYGYTF
TRBV16,CASSPSSGSSNTEAFF
TRBV21-1,CASSEEQFF
TRBV27,CASSLTESSYEQYF
TRBV5-6,CASSLSQVNQPQHF
TRBV28,CASTIRGVYGYTF
TRBV4-2,CASSQGRESNSPLHF
TRBV19,CASSTRPGANVLTF
TRBV5-1,CASSVGQGLTEAFF
TRBV6-5,CASSSLQGTQYF
TRBV6-6,CASSWQGVSSYEQYF
TRBV3-1/TRBV3-2,CASSPQTGGNSPLHF
TRBV6-5,CASSYSSPNTEAFF
TRBV24-1,CATSDSGQGVGQPQHF
TRBV30,CAWSVQVTARLYGYTF
TRBV6-5,CASRIVNTGELFF
TRBV2,CASSWNTGNYGYTF
TRBV19,CASSIGVSGTSSGELFF